The 28 T cell receptor beta chains below come from one sample, sequenced in a study of PD-L1 blockade in urothelial cancer (dated by TCRdb to about 2017). The time point label, read with the paper, signifies: pretreatment peripheral blood. Library preparation used the immunoSEQ multiplex PCR assay. The table was pulled from immuneACCESS by TCRdb, which kept in-frame rearrangements only. Such tables lose some clones; where checked, under half of the loss comes from unresolved V genes, and the rest has no known cause. Recorded for this sample are tens of thousands of clones; around 90% of them occurred a single time. Approximately 5% of the sample is taken by the ten largest. This specimen was PBMCs, taken around atezolizumab (anti-PD-L1) treatment. All receptors derive from a man aged 70 or older with urothelial cancer.

V and J are TRBV27 and TRBJ2-1; TRBD2 agrees at 9 bases. Losses at the gene ends were 2 bases for V and 6 bases for J; bases not matched to a gene: 11. This CDR3 has 17 residues. Per the germline V gene, CDR1 is MNHEY and CDR2 is SMNVEV (reference sequence). The CDR3 spells CASSLALGGRASNEQFF. The CDR3 coding sequence is TGTGCCAGCAGTTTAGCCCTTGGCGGGAGGGCCTCCAATGAGCAGTTCTTC.

CDR3 residues: CASGPGPGGAQYF. Written as DNA, the CDR3 is TGTGCCAGCGGCCCGGGGCCCGGGGGGGCCCAGTACTTC. The chain recombines TRBV6-6 with TRBJ2-5; TRBD2 matches 8 bases. Unmatched junction bases numbered 11, after V lost 8 bases and J lost 9 bases. The V gene's germline CDR1 is MNHNY and CDR2 SVGAGI (reference sequence). The CDR3 is 13 amino acids.

The chain is built from TRBV5-4 and TRBJ2-3; TRBD1 is a possible D gene (5 bases). CDR1 is SGHNT, CDR2 YYREEE, per germline (reference sequence). V shed 0 bases and J shed 0 bases, with 5 bases lying between them. This CDR3 spans 14 amino acids. The CDR3 here is CASSLGQSTDTQYF. CDR3 nucleotide sequence: TGTGCCAGCAGCTTGGGACAGAGCACAGATACGCAGTATTTT. Filled out from reference TRBV5-4 and TRBJ2-3, the complete variable domain reads ETGVTQSPTHLIKTRGQQVTLRCSSQSGHNTVSWYQQALGQGPQFIFQYYREEENGRGNFPPRFSGLQFPNYSSELNVNALELDDSALYLCASSLGQSTDTQYFGPGTRLTVL.

The J gene is TRBJ1-5, the V gene TRBV4-1; D gene unclear. Germline V gene sequence: CDR1 MGHRA, CDR2 YSYEKL. The CDR3 totals 16 residues. V was trimmed by 0 bases and J by 7 bases, leaving 16 bases between them. The CDR3 DNA follows: TGCGCCAGCAGCCAAGAATTGCTACGGAGCCGACAGCCCCAGCATTTT. Amino acids: CASSQELLRSRQPQHF.

This rearrangement joins TRBV7-3 to TRBJ2-1; 9 positions match TRBD2. The CDR3 covers 17 residues. Germline loops: CDR1 SGHTA, CDR2 FQGTGA. Trimming removed 2 bases from V and 10 bases from J; junction bases left unmatched: 15. The CDR3 bases are TGTGCCAGCAGCTTACTAGCGGGATCAGTAATGCAGCGGGAGCAGTTCTTC. This codes for CASSLLAGSVMQREQFF.

V gene TRBV21-1 combines with J gene TRBJ2-5; the listed D gene, TRBD2, was not tested against the DNA. TRBV21-1 is flagged as a pseudogene. The CDR3 has 15 residues. CDR3 nucleotides: TGTGCCAGCACCTGTCGACTAGCGGGGCAAGAGACCCAGTACTTC. Translating gives CASTCRLAGQETQYF.

The chain links TRBV28 to TRBJ2-1; the match to TRBD2 covers 9 bases. The CDR3 extends over 16 amino acids. CDR1 and CDR2 from the germline V gene are MDHEN and SYDVKM. Trimming at V came to 7 bases and at J to 7 bases, leaving 14 bases not matched to a gene. DNA of the CDR3: TGTGCCAGCACCCCCCTCGGGACTAGCAGTTCGAATGAGCAGTTCTTC. It specifies CASTPLGTSSSNEQFF.

CDR3 nucleotides: TGTGCCAGCAGGACTAGCGGACATTCCGATGAGCAGTTCTTC. This sequence encodes CASRTSGHSDEQFF. This rearrangement joins TRBV2 to TRBJ2-1, with 9 bases that match TRBD2. Germline V gives CDR1 SNHLY, CDR2 FYNNEI. The length of the CDR3 is 14 residues. The J segment lost 8 bases and the V segment lost 6 bases, leaving 8 bases of the junction unmatched.

This chain links TRBV6-1 with TRBJ1-2, with D uncertain. This CDR3 region has 16 residues. CDR1 is MNHNS and CDR2 is SASEGT in the germline V gene. The V gene lost 2 bases and the J gene lost 3 bases, with 16 bases spanning the gap. DNA for the CDR3: TGTGCCAGCAGTGAAATACGGGGTGGAGGGCACTATGGCTACACCTTC. Amino acids: CASSEIRGGGHYGYTF.

The gene calls are TRBV28 and TRBJ1-2; a possible D gene is TRBD1 (6 bases). V lost 4 bases, J lost 4 bases, and 10 bases lay in between. The CDR3 runs 13 residues. Per germline, CDR1 MDHEN and CDR2 SYDVKM. This CDR3 is CASSSDRLYGYTF. The CDR3 nucleotides read TGTGCCAGCAGTTCCGACAGGCTCTATGGCTACACCTTC.

Comments on this clone: One end of the junction does not line up with germline, which may come from a read error. The chain uses TRBV5-4 and TRBJ2-7, with D possibly called TRBD1 or TRBD2 (6 bases each). The CDR3 contains 15 residues. From germline, CDR1 is SGHNT and CDR2 YYREEE (reference sequence). The CDR3 region is CASRLGAGSSYEQYF. CDR3 DNA sequence: TGTGCCAGCAGGTTGGGGGCGGGAAGCTCCTACGAGCAGTACTTC.

This clone occurred a few times. The chain employs TRBV5-1 and TRBJ1-5; 8 nucleotides align to TRBD1. The V gene's germline CDR1 is SGHRS and CDR2 YFSETQ. With V trimmed by 4 bases and J by 6 bases, 12 bases remained unmatched. This CDR3 region has 16 residues. CDR3 bases: TGCGCCAGCAGCCCCTGGGGACAGGTCGGCGGTCAGCCCCAGCATTTT. This gives the protein CASSPWGQVGGQPQHF.

The CDR3 sequence is CASSYIAGGPWNEQFF. Here the CDR3 DNA reads TGTGCCAGCAGTTACATAGCGGGAGGGCCGTGGAATGAGCAGTTCTTC. V usage is TRBV6-5 and J usage is TRBJ2-1; 11 nucleotides match TRBD2. This CDR3 contains 16 residues. Trimming at V came to 2 bases and at J to 7 bases, leaving 7 bases not matched to a gene. Germline V gene lookup returns CDR1 MNHEY and CDR2 SVGAGI.

This chain links TRBV2 with TRBJ2-5, with 8 bases aligning to TRBD1. The CDR3 spans 15 residues. V was pared by 2 bases and J by 5 bases, with 7 bases of the junction left unmatched. The germline V gene has CDR1 SNHLY and CDR2 FYNNEI. The CDR3 loop reads CASSETRGRGETQYF. Written as DNA, the CDR3 is TGTGCCAGCAGTGAAACCAGGGGGCGCGGGGAGACCCAGTACTTC.

This chain joins TRBV7-8 and TRBJ1-2; TRBD1 agrees at 9 bases. V gave up 1 base and J gave up 3 bases; unmatched junction bases: 3. The CDR3 has 15 residues. Per germline, CDR1 SGHVS and CDR2 FQNEAQ. In DNA form, the CDR3 reads TGTGCCAGCAGCTTAGGTACAGGGGGCTACTATGGCTACACCTTC. Translation: CASSLGTGGYYGYTF.

The chain has TRBV10-3 and TRBJ2-3, with 7 bases fitting TRBD2. Trimming at V came to 4 bases and at J to 4 bases, leaving 8 bases not matched to a gene. Germline-derived CDR1 and CDR2 are ENHRY and SYGVKD. The CDR3 covers 15 residues. CDR3 residues: CAISALAEKSDTQYF. CDR3 DNA sequence: TGTGCCATCAGTGCCCTAGCGGAGAAATCAGATACGCAGTATTTT.

The chain recombines TRBV6-5 with TRBJ2-1, with 8 nucleotides matching TRBD2. Germline V CDR1 and CDR2: MNHEY, SVGAGI. The CDR3 length is 14 residues. Trimming took 2 bases from V and 3 from J; bases not matched to a gene: 0. This chain's CDR3 is CASSYAGGYNEQFF. For the CDR3, the DNA is TGTGCCAGCAGTTACGCGGGAGGCTACAATGAGCAGTTCTTC.

The chain is built from TRBV9 and TRBJ1-2, with TRBD1 identical over 10 bases. V lost 4 bases to trimming and J lost 6 bases; unmatched junction nucleotides: 3. This CDR3 has 13 residues. Germline assignment: CDR1 SGDLS and CDR2 YYNGEE. The CDR3: CASSQGTGDGYTF. The CDR3 DNA sequence: TGTGCCAGCAGCCAAGGGACAGGGGATGGCTACACCTTC.

The chain employs TRBV19 and TRBJ2-7; 12 bases line up with TRBD2. There are 15 residues in the CDR3. V lost 10 bases and J lost 0; bases outside the gene matches: 7. Germline V gene sequence: CDR1 LNHDA, CDR2 SQIVND (reference sequence). CDR3 in amino acids: CATGTSGPASYEQYF. For the CDR3, the DNA is TGTGCCACCGGGACTAGCGGGCCTGCCTCCTACGAGCAGTACTTC.

The genes are TRBV5-6 and TRBJ1-3; 7 bases agree with TRBD1. Trimming took 4 bases from V and 10 from J; bases not matched to a gene: 14. The CDR3 sequence is 15 residues long. The germline V gene encodes CDR1 SGHDT and CDR2 YYEEEE. The chain's CDR3 is CASSQPGQLQGTIYF. For the CDR3, the DNA is TGTGCCAGCAGCCAGCCGGGACAGCTCCAGGGGACCATATATTTT. Complete variable domain (other parts from reference TRBV5-6 and TRBJ1-3): DAGVTQSPTHLIKTRGQQVTLRCSPKSGHDTVSWYQQALGQGPQFIFQYYEEEERQRGNFPDRFSGHQFPNYSSELNVNALLLGDSALYLCASSQPGQLQGTIYFGEGSWLTVV.

Concerning this clone itself: Other DNA sequences in the same sample also yield this CDR3. The V call is TRBV5-5, the J call TRBJ2-7; unclear D gene. In germline, CDR1 is SGHKS, CDR2 YYEKEE (reference sequence). This CDR3 is 14 amino acids long. Between the trimmed V and J ends, which lost 4 bases and 0 bases, there was a span of 11 bases. This chain's CDR3 is CASSPVPSSYEQYF. Here the CDR3 DNA reads TGTGCCAGCAGCCCGGTTCCAAGCTCCTACGAGCAGTACTTC.

This sequence joins TRBV9 and TRBJ2-3, with TRBD1 identical over 8 bases. Trimming removed 5 bases from V and 10 bases from J; junction bases left unmatched: 9. Germline-derived CDR1 and CDR2 are SGDLS and YYNGEE. The CDR3 consists of 13 residues. CDR3 residues: CASSLEPTGAQYF. CDR3 bases: TGTGCCAGCAGTCTAGAGCCGACAGGGGCGCAGTATTTT.

The genes are TRBV12-2 and TRBJ2-4; the D call of TRBD2 is as the table states it, not checked on the DNA. TRBV12-2 is labeled a pseudogene. The CDR3 is 21 amino acids. CDR3 nucleotides: TGTGCAAGTCGCTTAATCTCGGGACTAGCCGTACCGCTTCTAGCCAAAAACATTCAGTACTTC. It is translated as CASRLISGLAVPLLAKNIQYF.

J is TRBJ2-3 and V is TRBV4-1; D is undetermined. V was clipped by 1 base and J by 2 bases, with 10 bases between them. The CDR3 loop spans 15 amino acids. Germline V gene lookup returns CDR1 MGHRA and CDR2 YSYEKL. The CDR3 protein is CASSQARFTTDTQYF. The CDR3 bases are TGCGCCAGCAGCCAAGCCAGGTTCACCACAGATACGCAGTATTTT.

CDR3 nucleotides: TGTGCCACCAGCAGAGATCCCCGGGAAACCTACAATGAGCAGTTCTTC. Amino acids: CATSRDPRETYNEQFF. The V call is TRBV15, the J call TRBJ2-1, with a weak D call TRBD2 (5 bases). CDR3 length: 16 residues. With 0 bases removed from V and 2 bases from J, the gap between germline ends came to 11 bases. Germline V gene data show CDR1 as LNHNV and CDR2 as YYDKDF (reference sequence).

The chain is built from TRBV30 and TRBJ2-1, with 8 bases lining up with TRBD2. After removal of 2 bases from V and 0 bases from J, the junction contained 3 bases not matched to a gene. Germline assignment: CDR1 GTSNPN and CDR2 SVGIG (reference sequence). This CDR3 comprises 15 residues. CDR3 nucleotide sequence: TGTGCCTGGAGTTCCGGGACTAGCTCCTACAATGAGCAGTTCTTC. The encoded protein is CAWSSGTSSYNEQFF.

The gene calls are TRBV11-2 and TRBJ2-3; TRBD2 matches 9 bases. Germline V gene data show CDR1 as SGHAT and CDR2 as FQNNGV. Trimming took 5 bases from V and 6 from J; bases not matched to a gene: 12. The CDR3 loop spans 16 amino acids. Written as DNA, the CDR3 is TGTGCCAGCAGCCCCGGGACTAGCAATTTCGCTGATACGCAGTATTTT. Protein: CASSPGTSNFADTQYF.

The rearrangement uses TRBV29-1 and TRBJ2-3; D is unresolved. V was cut by 6 bases and J by 7 bases, with 8 bases left in between. Germline-derived CDR1 and CDR2 are SQVTM and ANQGSEA. The CDR3 sequence is 10 residues long. In DNA form, the CDR3 reads TGCAGCGTCTCGGTGAATACGCAGTATTTT. Translating gives CSVSVNTQYF.